What follows are 25 T cell receptor beta chains derived from one specimen sequenced in a study of cytomegalovirus exposure and HLA in healthy donors listed by TCRdb under 2017. The method was the immunoSEQ multiplex PCR assay. A mixture of 60 forward primers for TCR Vbeta segments and 13 reverse primers for TCR Jbeta segments was used in the multiplex PCR. The source is immuneACCESS, and TCRdb retained only in-frame sequences with V and J called. Part of the clones is not carried over; for the studies checked, unresolved V genes explain less than half of this, and the remainder is unexplained. The sample table holds some 62,000 clones. The ten most abundant clones make up roughly 5.4% of the sample. The source material was PBMCs. These receptors came from a man in his thirties or forties in good health and CMV-seropositive.

The chain uses TRBV10-2 and TRBJ2-7, with TRBD2 matching over 11 bases. Germline assignment: CDR1 WSHSY and CDR2 SAAADI. The CDR3 is 15 residues long. The V and J ends lost 6 bases and 2 bases, in that order; junction bases with no gene match: 6. CDR3 nucleotides: TGCGCCAGCAGACAAGGGACTAGCGGTCCCTACGAGCAGTACTTC. Its translation is CASRQGTSGPYEQYF.

The genes are TRBV5-1 and TRBJ2-1; D might be TRBD2 (5 bases). The CDR3 is 14 amino acids. Per the germline V gene, CDR1 is SGHRS and CDR2 is YFSETQ. Deletions cut 7 bases from V and 9 bases from J, with 20 bases between. Here the CDR3 DNA reads TGCGCCAGCGCTATCCCGGCAATGAGCGGTGAGCAGTTCTTC. It specifies CASAIPAMSGEQFF.

V and J are TRBV14 and TRBJ2-7; D unresolved. CDR1 is SGHDN, CDR2 FVKESK, per germline. This CDR3 comprises 12 residues. Trimming pared 1 base from V and 3 bases from J, leaving 4 bases between. The CDR3 here is CASSQVRYEQYF. The CDR3 DNA sequence: TGTGCCAGCAGCCAAGTTCGCTACGAGCAGTACTTC.

This chain connects TRBV30 to TRBJ1-1, with TRBD1 identical over 8 bases. Looked up from germline, CDR1 is GTSNPN and CDR2 is SVGIG (reference sequence). The CDR3 has 14 residues. V lost 4 bases to trimming and J lost 3 bases; unmatched junction nucleotides: 7. The CDR3 coding sequence is TGTGCCTGGACAGGGGGCGCGGGATACACTGAAGCTTTCTTT. The encoded protein is CAWTGGAGYTEAFF.

The CDR3 nucleotides read TGTGCCAGCAGCGTAGAACAGCAGATGTACCAAGAGACCCAGTACTTC. It is translated as CASSVEQQMYQETQYF. This rearrangement joins TRBV9 to TRBJ2-5; D gene uncertain. The germline CDR1 and CDR2 sequences are SGDLS and YYNGEE. This CDR3 is built from 16 residues. The V and J ends lost 0 bases and 0 bases respectively, with 12 bases between them.

V usage is TRBV2 and J usage is TRBJ2-3; no firm D call. CDR1 and CDR2 (germline): SNHLY, FYNNEI. Trimming left V 5 bases short and J 0 bases short, with 9 bases between. This CDR3 comprises 14 residues. CDR3 coding DNA: TGTGCCAGCAGTAGGCTAGTCAGCACAGATACGCAGTATTTT. It specifies CASSRLVSTDTQYF.

The V and J genes are TRBV29-1 and TRBJ2-7; D is unresolved. This CDR3 has 12 amino acids. Trimming left V 0 bases short and J 6 bases short, with 9 bases between. The germline V gene has CDR1 SQVTM and CDR2 ANQGSEA. The CDR3 DNA follows: TGCAGCGTTGAAGATCGGCCGGGCGAGCAGTACTTC. This encodes CSVEDRPGEQYF.

This sequence joins TRBV9 and TRBJ2-1, with 8 bases fitting TRBD2. This CDR3 spans 15 amino acids. The V and J ends lost 0 bases and 9 bases, in that order; junction bases with no gene match: 8. Germline V CDR1 and CDR2: SGDLS, YYNGEE. The chain's CDR3 is CASSVVGTSEAEQFF. The CDR3 DNA reads TGTGCCAGCAGCGTAGTTGGGACTAGTGAAGCTGAGCAGTTCTTC.

The CDR3 protein is CASSAKTGSKENTEAFF. CDR3 bases: TGTGCCAGCAGTGCAAAGACAGGGAGCAAGGAGAACACTGAAGCTTTCTTT. The chain has TRBV27 and TRBJ1-1; 7 nucleotides line up with TRBD1. The length of the CDR3 is 17 residues. Germline V lookup: CDR1 MNHEY, CDR2 SMNVEV (reference sequence). V shed 5 bases and J 1 base; nucleotides not matched to a gene: 13.

A note on this clone: The junction departs from the called germline gene at one end, perhaps through a read error. The chain is built from TRBV5-4 and TRBJ2-1; no clear D. Germline V gene sequence: CDR1 SGHNT, CDR2 YYREEE (reference sequence). The CDR3 runs 13 residues. The CDR3 DNA is TGTGCCAGCAGCCCCCCCTCCGACAATGAGCAGTTCTTC. Translated: CASSPPSDNEQFF.

The chain carries TRBV30 and TRBJ2-7; D not certain. The CDR3 totals 14 residues. The germline CDR1 and CDR2 sequences are GTSNPN and SVGIG (reference sequence). V lost 4 bases and J lost 8, with 21 bases in between. The DNA of the CDR3 is TGTGCCTGGAACCAGCTAGAATTGCCCTTACAGCAGTACTTC. Amino acid sequence: CAWNQLELPLQQYF.

This sequence joins TRBV9 and TRBJ2-1, with TRBD1 matching 9 bases. The germline V gene has CDR1 SGDLS and CDR2 YYNGEE. V was clipped by 3 bases and J by 8 bases; unmatched bases: 18. The CDR3 is 18 residues long. The CDR3 reads CASSAPTPRGQGLDEQFF. In DNA, the CDR3 is TGTGCCAGCAGCGCACCGACTCCAAGGGGACAGGGCCTGGATGAGCAGTTCTTC. The variable domain in full, with the rest retrieved from reference TRBV9 and TRBJ2-1, is DSGVTQTPKHLITATGQRVTLRCSPRSGDLSVYWYQQSLDQGLQFLIQYYNGEERAKGNILERFSAQQFPDLHSELNLSSLELGDSALYFCASSAPTPRGQGLDEQFFGPGTRLTVL.

V usage is TRBV11-3 and J usage is TRBJ2-7, with unresolved D. CDR1 and CDR2 (germline): SGHNT, YENEEA. V gave up 5 bases and J gave up 4 bases, with 9 bases separating them. The CDR3 has 12 amino acids. The CDR3 bases are TGTGCCAGCAGCGTATTCAGGTACGAGCAGTACTTC. Protein sequence: CASSVFRYEQYF. The full variable domain, rest sourced from reference TRBV11-3 and TRBJ2-7, is EAGVVQSPRYKIIEKKQPVAFWCNPISGHNTLYWYLQNLGQGPELLIRYENEEAVDDSQLPKDRFSAERLKGVDSTLKIQPAELGDSAVYLCASSVFRYEQYFGPGTRLTVT.

V gene TRBV6-4 combines with J gene TRBJ2-7; 10 nucleotides line up with TRBD2. Germline V lookup: CDR1 MRHNA, CDR2 SNTAGT. Losses at the gene ends were 3 bases for V and 1 base for J; bases not matched to a gene: 0. The CDR3 has 14 residues. In DNA form, the CDR3 reads TGTGCCAGCAGTGAACTAGCGGGATCCTACGAGCAGTACTTC. Protein product: CASSELAGSYEQYF.

The chain recombines TRBV15 with TRBJ1-6, with 9 bases identical to TRBD1. J was trimmed by 7 bases and V by 5 bases; bases with no gene match: 6. The CDR3 is 15 amino acids. CDR1 and CDR2 from the germline V gene are LNHNV and YYDKDF (reference sequence). CDR3 amino acids: CATSLSGTGNSPLHF. The CDR3 region has the DNA TGTGCCACCAGCCTCTCGGGGACAGGGAATTCACCCCTCCACTTT.

The chain combines TRBV9 with TRBJ1-1; TRBD1 matches at 9 bases. The CDR3 loop spans 14 amino acids. Germline assignment: CDR1 SGDLS and CDR2 YYNGEE. V lost 4 bases and J lost 5; bases outside the gene matches: 6. This chain's CDR3 is CASSKDRGNTEAFF. The CDR3 nucleotides read TGTGCCAGCAGCAAAGACAGGGGGAATACTGAAGCTTTCTTT.

The chain has TRBV5-1 and TRBJ2-2; 8 bases line up with TRBD1. This CDR3 region has 15 residues. Germline CDR1 reads SGHRS; CDR2 reads YFSETQ. V shed 5 bases and J 7 bases; nucleotides not matched to a gene: 10. CDR3 protein: CASSVGRGPIGELFF. DNA of the CDR3: TGCGCCAGCAGTGTCGGCAGGGGGCCAATCGGGGAGCTGTTTTTT.

The rearrangement uses TRBV19 and TRBJ1-4, with TRBD1 identical over 8 bases. The junction had 22 bases not matched to a gene; V was cut back by 5 bases and J by 8 bases. CDR1 is LNHDA and CDR2 is SQIVND in the germline V gene (reference sequence). The CDR3 spans 19 residues. CDR3 in amino acids: CASSVLLTGPRGRGEKLFF. CDR3 sequence (DNA): TGTGCCAGTAGTGTCCTGCTAACCGGCCCCAGGGGGCGCGGGGAAAAACTGTTTTTT.

The V and J genes are TRBV29-1 and TRBJ1-2; D call uncertain. Germline-derived CDR1 and CDR2 are SQVTM and ANQGSEA. V was clipped by 4 bases and J by 11 bases, with 17 bases between them. The CDR3 spans 12 residues. The CDR3 coding sequence is TGCAGCGTTGTTGAGCTCTCGCGGTCGTACACCTTC. It specifies CSVVELSRSYTF. The full variable domain, with the rest looked up from reference TRBV29-1 and TRBJ1-2, is SAVISQKPSRDICQRGTSLTIQCQVDSQVTMMFWYRQQPGQSLTLIATANQGSEATYESGFVIDKFPISRPNLTFSTLTVSNMSPEDSSIYLCSVVELSRSYTFGSGTRLTVV.

The chain couples TRBV10-3 to TRBJ2-3; 9 bases agree with TRBD2. The V and J ends lost 6 bases and 4 bases, in that order; junction bases with no gene match: 5. Germline V gives CDR1 ENHRY, CDR2 SYGVKD. The length of the CDR3 is 14 residues. CDR3 in DNA: TGTGCCATCAGGGCTAGCGGGATATCAGATACGCAGTATTTT. It encodes CAIRASGISDTQYF.

This chain uses TRBV30 with TRBJ2-7; 9 bases fit TRBD2. CDR1 and CDR2 (germline): GTSNPN, SVGIG (reference sequence). The CDR3 is made up of 15 amino acids. V was pared by 2 bases and J by 6 bases, with 11 bases of the junction left unmatched. This CDR3 reads CAWSSQGGRAGEQYF. CDR3 sequence (DNA): TGTGCCTGGAGTAGCCAAGGCGGGAGGGCCGGCGAGCAGTACTTC.

V is TRBV6-1 and J is TRBJ2-2; the D gene is possibly TRBD2 (7 bases). The V gene's germline CDR1 is MNHNS and CDR2 SASEGT. This CDR3 is built from 16 residues. V lost 1 base, J lost 4 bases, and 13 bases lay in between. DNA of the CDR3: TGTGCCAGCAGTGAAGTTGCGGGGGCCCTCACCGGGGAGCTGTTTTTT. It codes for CASSEVAGALTGELFF.

The genes are TRBV4-2 and TRBJ1-2; a possible D gene is TRBD1 (6 bases). This CDR3 spans 15 amino acids. Germline CDR1 is LGHNA and CDR2 is YNFKEQ. Trimming left V 6 bases short and J 6 bases short, with 20 bases between. The CDR3 is CASSPTIGGLDGYTF. The CDR3 DNA follows: TGTGCCAGCAGTCCCACTATAGGGGGTTTGGATGGCTACACCTTC.

The genes are TRBV18 and TRBJ2-1, with 7 nucleotides matching TRBD1. CDR1 and CDR2 (germline): KGHSH, LQKENI. V was clipped by 0 bases and J by 5 bases; unmatched bases: 7. The CDR3 extends over 16 amino acids. Here the CDR3 reads CASSPPDRSHDNEQFF. The CDR3 region has the DNA TGTGCCAGCTCACCACCGGACAGGAGTCACGACAATGAGCAGTTCTTC. The entire variable domain, with the rest obtained from reference TRBV18 and TRBJ2-1, is as follows: NAGVMQNPRHLVRRRGQEARLRCSPMKGHSHVYWYRQLPEEGLKFMVYLQKENIIDESGMPKERFSAEFPKEGPSILRIQQVVRGDSAAYFCASSPPDRSHDNEQFFGPGTRLTVL.

The chain combines TRBV7-3 with TRBJ2-1; 9 bases map to TRBD2. Germline lookup yields CDR1 SGHTA and CDR2 FQGTGA. With 1 base clipped from V and 8 bases from J, the junction kept 12 bases outside the gene matches. CDR3 length: 17 residues. CDR3 amino acids: CASSLSPLAGGPDEQFF. The CDR3 DNA is TGTGCCAGCAGCTTAAGTCCCCTGGCGGGGGGGCCTGATGAGCAGTTCTTC.